This T cell receptor beta chain was profiled in a study of OX40 agonist ivuxolimab in advanced cancers. In the study overall: Ivuxolimab doses were 0.01, 0.1, 0.3, 1.5, 3 or 10 mg/kg every 2 weeks. In three patients, partial responses were observed, one with hepatocellular carcinoma and two with cutaneous melanoma. Overall study findings and caveats: Some patients who did not respond also had low normalized T-cell clonal expansion. Both blood CD4+ and CD8+ T cells showed clonal growth by week 6 at 0.1 to 3.0 mg/kg.

V was cut by 6 bases and J by 0 bases, with 13 bases left in between. This CDR3 has 15 residues. Germline V gene data show CDR1 as SGHVS and CDR2 as FQNEAQ. About this clone itself: Its antigen remains unidentified.

The protocol was immunoSEQ multiplex PCR, while the TCRdb copy is restricted to in-frame clones and leaves out a portion. The data show roughly 75,000 clones, with nearly 95% seen just once and under 8% held by the top ten. The chain recombines TRBV7-8 with TRBJ2-3; D not certain. This specimen was CD4+ or CD8+ T cells sorted from blood, taken in a trial of the OX40 agonist ivuxolimab. The clonotype was recovered from an adult with an advanced solid tumor such as melanoma, head and neck, liver or kidney cancer. CDR3 protein: CASSHATGSTDTQYF. CDR3 in DNA: TGTGCCAGCAGTCATGCAACCGGGAGCACAGATACGCAGTATTTT.